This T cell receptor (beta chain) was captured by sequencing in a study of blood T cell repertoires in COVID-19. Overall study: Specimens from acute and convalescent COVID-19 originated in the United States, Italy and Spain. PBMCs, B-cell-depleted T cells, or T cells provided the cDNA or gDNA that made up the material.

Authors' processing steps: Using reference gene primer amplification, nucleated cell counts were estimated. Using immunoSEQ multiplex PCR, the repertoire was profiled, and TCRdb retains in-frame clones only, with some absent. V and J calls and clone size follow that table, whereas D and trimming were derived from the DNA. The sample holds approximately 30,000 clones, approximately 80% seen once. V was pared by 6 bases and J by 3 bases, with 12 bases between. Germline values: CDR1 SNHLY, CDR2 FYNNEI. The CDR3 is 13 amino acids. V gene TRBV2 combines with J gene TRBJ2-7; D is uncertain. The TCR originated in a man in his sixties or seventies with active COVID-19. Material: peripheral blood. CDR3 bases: TGTGCCAGCAGACACAATTCAGGCTACGAGCAGTACTTC. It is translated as CASRHNSGYEQYF.